The clone carrying this T cell receptor (beta chain) was detected a few times. The data are from a study of shared T cell receptors in the human thymus. Sequencing used immunoSEQ multiplex PCR; TCRdb keeps in-frame clones, though not all of them. The sample has some 700,000 clones; 88% are singletons. These data also featured in a second study, about human thymus T cells.

The specimen was thymocytes. This clonotype was sampled from a boy in the first two years of life with a congenital heart defect.

CDR3 protein: CASSLYGRRGYEQYF. Written as DNA, the CDR3 is TGTGCCAGCAGTTTATATGGTCGCAGGGGCTACGAGCAGTACTTC. J is TRBJ2-7 and V is TRBV28; possibly TRBD1 for D (6 bases). The CDR3 has 15 residues. V lost 1 base, J lost 3 bases, and 13 bases lay in between. Germline V gene sequence: CDR1 MDHEN, CDR2 SYDVKM.